The 19 T cell receptor beta chains below were found in one sample sequenced in a study of cytomegalovirus exposure and HLA in healthy donors. PCR amplification relied on 60 Vbeta primers (plus 13 Jbeta primers). Using immunoSEQ multiplex PCR, the repertoire was profiled, and TCRdb retains in-frame clones only, with some absent. Of some 130,000 clones in the sample, around three quarters were seen once. Sequenced: PBMCs. All receptors come from a man aged 18-30 years in good health and CMV-seronegative.

The V gene is TRBV19, the J gene TRBJ2-1, with D perhaps matching TRBD1 (5 bases). The CDR3 length is 16 residues. Between the trimmed V and J ends, which lost 5 bases and 4 bases, there was a span of 18 bases. The germline CDR1 and CDR2 sequences are LNHDA and SQIVND (reference sequence). The DNA of the CDR3 is TGTGCCAGTAGTCACACGACAGATTCCCCTTACAATGAGCAGTTCTTC. This encodes CASSHTTDSPYNEQFF. Looking up the rest from reference TRBV19 and TRBJ2-1 gives the full variable domain: DGGITQSPKYLFRKEGQNVTLSCEQNLNHDAMYWYRQDPGQGLRLIYYSQIVNDFQKGDIAEGYSVSREKKESFPLTVTSAQKNPTAFYLCASSHTTDSPYNEQFFGPGTRLTVL.

The chain uses TRBV19 and TRBJ1-6; D remains unclear. The CDR3 sequence is 15 residues long. Germline values: CDR1 LNHDA, CDR2 SQIVND (reference sequence). The V and J ends lost 3 bases and 6 bases respectively, with 12 bases between them. The CDR3 region is CASSIQATLNSPLHF. The DNA of the CDR3 is TGTGCCAGTAGTATCCAGGCTACCCTTAATTCACCCCTCCACTTT.

The chain recombines TRBV5-6 with TRBJ2-1; possibly TRBD2 for D (6 bases). The germline V gene encodes CDR1 SGHDT and CDR2 YYEEEE. This CDR3 region has 16 residues. Trimming took 2 bases from V and 0 from J, leaving 12 bases between them. This CDR3 reads CASSFLTGSSYNEQFF. CDR3 DNA: TGTGCCAGCAGCTTTCTTACCGGGAGCTCCTACAATGAGCAGTTCTTC.

The J gene is TRBJ1-2, the V gene TRBV6-6, with D perhaps matching TRBD1 (6 bases). V was shortened by 2 bases and J by 2 bases, with 12 bases between the two germline ends. The germline CDR1 and CDR2 sequences are MNHNY and SVGAGI (reference sequence). This CDR3 region has 15 residues. This CDR3 is CASSYGLQGNYGYTF. CDR3 DNA: TGTGCCAGCAGTTACGGACTTCAGGGGAACTATGGCTACACCTTC.

The chain recombines TRBV6-6 with TRBJ2-7, with D possibly TRBD2 on 6 matching bases. The germline V gene encodes CDR1 MNHNY and CDR2 SVGAGI (reference sequence). Trimming removed 2 bases at V and 7 bases at J, with 18 bases between. This CDR3 spans 15 amino acids. The CDR3 sequence: CASSYAGPHGREQYV. Here the CDR3 DNA reads TGTGCCAGCAGTTACGCGGGACCTCATGGGAGGGAGCAGTACGTC.

J is TRBJ2-3 and V is TRBV7-2; 12 bases fit TRBD2. CDR3 size: 18 residues. V was clipped by 0 bases and J by 5 bases; unmatched bases: 9. Germline V gene lookup returns CDR1 SGHTA and CDR2 FQGNSA. In nucleotides, the CDR3 is TGTGCCAGCAGCTTAGCGGGCTCTAGCGGGGGGGTGCAAGATACGCAGTATTTT. Amino acid sequence: CASSLAGSSGGVQDTQYF.

This clone showed up just once. The rearrangement uses TRBV7-9 and TRBJ1-3, with TRBD1 identical over 9 bases. Germline V gene lookup returns CDR1 SEHNR and CDR2 FQNEAQ (reference sequence). Trimming cost V 0 bases and J 9 bases; bases outside gene matches: 6. CDR3 size: 15 residues. The CDR3 coding sequence is TGTGCCAGCAGCTTAGCCGGGACAGGGACATTCACCATATATTTT. Its protein is CASSLAGTGTFTIYF.

The chain combines TRBV6-1 with TRBJ1-2; TRBD1 might be the D (6 bases). Germline V gene lookup returns CDR1 MNHNS and CDR2 SASEGT. The CDR3 is 13 residues long. V shed 10 bases and J shed 4 bases, with 16 bases lying between them. CDR3 in amino acids: CATNSGQLYGYTF. CDR3 nucleotides: TGTGCCACCAACTCCGGACAGCTCTATGGCTACACCTTC.

The table lists this clone with a count of one. The V and J genes are TRBV4-3 and TRBJ2-1; D gene uncertain. Germline V gives CDR1 LGHNA, CDR2 YSLEER. The CDR3 spans 15 residues. Trimming cost V 0 bases and J 8 bases, with 14 bases left between them. CDR3 DNA sequence: TGCGCCAGCAGCCAAGACAGTTTCCCCGTCGATGAGCAGTTCTTC. Protein: CASSQDSFPVDEQFF.

This chain links TRBV5-1 with TRBJ2-1, with 8 bases matching TRBD2. CDR3 size: 15 residues. J lost 2 bases, V lost 4 bases, and 5 bases had no gene match. Germline V CDR1 and CDR2: SGHRS, YFSETQ. Written as DNA, the CDR3 is TGCGCCAGCAGCCTTAGGACTAGCACCTACAATGAGCAGTTCTTC. This gives the protein CASSLRTSTYNEQFF.

V usage is TRBV6-5 and J usage is TRBJ2-5, with TRBD2 matching over 10 bases. CDR3 length: 13 residues. CDR1 and CDR2 from the germline V gene are MNHEY and SVGAGI. V lost 6 bases to trimming and J lost 6 bases; unmatched junction nucleotides: 4. CDR3 sequence reads: CASRGLALQTQYF. CDR3 bases: TGTGCCAGCAGGGGACTAGCGTTGCAGACCCAGTACTTC.

Concerning this clone: Other DNA sequences in the sample encode the same CDR3. The V gene is TRBV6-1, the J gene TRBJ1-5; D is perhaps TRBD1 (5 bases). The CDR3 consists of 15 residues. CDR1 MNHNS and CDR2 SASEGT come from the germline V gene. V shed 0 bases and J shed 1 base, with 7 bases lying between them. CDR3 DNA sequence: TGTGCCAGCAGTGAAGCCTCAGGGAGCAATCAGCCCCAGCATTTT. It is translated as CASSEASGSNQPQHF.

The J gene is TRBJ1-5, the V gene TRBV28, with 10 bases aligning to TRBD1. The CDR3 is 18 residues long. CDR1 is MDHEN, CDR2 SYDVKM, per germline. V shed 1 base, J shed 0 bases, and the junction held 6 bases outside the gene matches. CDR3 DNA sequence: TGTGCCAGCAGTTTATCCTGGACAGGGGGAATTAGCAATCAGCCCCAGCATTTT. Its translation: CASSLSWTGGISNQPQHF.

The CDR3 DNA follows: TGTGCCAGCAGCCGGGACAGGACGGAAAAACTGTTTTTT. Its translation is CASSRDRTEKLFF. The chain recombines TRBV6-5 with TRBJ1-4; TRBD1 agrees at 8 bases. The germline V gene has CDR1 MNHEY and CDR2 SVGAGI. The junction had 5 bases not matched to a gene; V was cut back by 6 bases and J by 8 bases. This CDR3 spans 13 amino acids.

V and J are TRBV19 and TRBJ2-3, with D tentatively TRBD2 (6 bases). This CDR3 spans 14 amino acids. The germline V and J ends were trimmed by 8 bases and 4 bases, with 16 bases remaining between them. Per germline, CDR1 LNHDA and CDR2 SQIVND (reference sequence). The CDR3 loop is CASENWTGADTQYF. In DNA, the CDR3 is TGTGCCAGTGAGAACTGGACGGGAGCAGATACGCAGTATTTT.

The chain uses TRBV11-2 and TRBJ2-5; 8 nucleotides agree with TRBD2. With the DNA end fitting TRBJ2-7 better, the J assignment may be wrong. Looked up from germline, CDR1 is SGHAT and CDR2 is FQNNGV. The CDR3 spans 15 residues. The CDR3 DNA reads TGTGCCAGCAGCACCGGACTAGCTGTGTCCTACGAGCAGTACTTC. It translates to CASSTGLAVSYEQYF.

This clone was detected a few times. V usage is TRBV6-5 and J usage is TRBJ1-4; 7 nucleotides match TRBD1. Unmatched junction bases numbered 8, after V lost 4 bases and J lost 6 bases. Germline V CDR1 and CDR2: MNHEY, SVGAGI. This CDR3 spans 15 amino acids. The CDR3, as DNA: TGTGCCAGCAGTTCGTCGGGACAGACCTATGAAAAACTGTTTTTT. Its protein product is CASSSSGQTYEKLFF.

J is TRBJ2-4 and V is TRBV27; D is uncertain. The V and J ends lost 5 bases and 0 bases respectively, with 11 bases between them. The CDR3 is made up of 15 amino acids. Germline values: CDR1 MNHEY, CDR2 SMNVEV (reference sequence). DNA for the CDR3: TGTGCCAGCAGTCCAGGCCTACTAGCCAAAAACATTCAGTACTTC. Protein product: CASSPGLLAKNIQYF.

The chain joins TRBV7-6 to TRBJ2-3; D uncertain. Germline loops: CDR1 SGHVS, CDR2 FNYEAQ. V dropped 10 bases and J dropped 9 bases, with 23 bases sitting between them. The CDR3 is made up of 14 amino acids. CDR3 protein: CATKALTGRRTQYF. CDR3 nucleotides: TGTGCCACCAAAGCACTAACCGGTCGGCGCACGCAGTATTTT. Combining the CDR3 with reference TRBV7-6 and TRBJ2-3 gives the whole variable domain GAGVSQSPRYKVTKRGQDVALRCDPISGHVSLYWYRQALGQGPEFLTYFNYEAQQDKSGLPNDRFSAERPEGSISTLTIQRTEQRDSAMYRCATKALTGRRTQYFGPGTRLTVL.